The rows below give T cell receptor beta chains drawn from one sample of a study of shared clonotypes between healthy human individuals. The table came from immunoSEQ multiplex PCR; TCRdb's copy has only in-frame clones and leaves some out. The sample shows around 2,100,000 clones, approximately 94% of them seen only once. The source material was naive CD8+ T cells sorted from blood. The receptor source for this set is a man aged 18 to 29 in good health. Both conserved end residues are trimmed from each CDR3. Only some rows state a clone size, as once, few, many or a class for expanded clones.

v_call	clone_size	cdr3_length	j_call	cdr3_aa
TRBV28	NA	14	TRBJ1-2	ASSSLTGPVNYGYT
TRBV4-2	once	16	TRBJ2-7	ASSPTTSGGPLSYEQY
TRBV4-1	few	14	TRBJ1-6	ASSQDRSAVNSPLH
TRBV7-9	NA	14	TRBJ2-3	ASSLNREIGTDTQY
TRBV9	NA	12	TRBJ2-7	ASSGSGGSYEQY
TRBV6-1	NA	11	TRBJ2-5	ASITSGRETQY
TRBV4-1	NA	10	TRBJ1-1	ASSQGDTEAF
TRBV13	once	12	TRBJ2-7	ASSQTYSPVEQY
TRBV6-6	NA	11	TRBJ1-2	ASSHSILPPLS
TRBV5-5	NA	13	TRBJ2-3	ASSLIRQGPDTQY
TRBV25-1	NA	13	TRBJ2-1	ASSDRGQVINEQF
TRBV7-9	once	12	TRBJ2-5	ASSLAVGGETQY
TRBV27	NA	12	TRBJ2-2	ASSLSGMSGELF
TRBV5-4	NA	13	TRBJ1-4	ASSSSWQVNEKLF
TRBV29-1	NA	11	TRBJ1-1	SVVGRENTEAF
TRBV7-6	NA	14	TRBJ2-7	ASSLDGRGPPREQY
TRBV29-1	once	12	TRBJ1-1	SVEDLTEDTEAF
TRBV5-1	NA	11	TRBJ2-7	ASSQGAIYEQY
TRBV4-2	NA	13	TRBJ2-7	ASSPTPTAYYEQY
TRBV29-1	NA	10	TRBJ2-4	SAGEDGNIQY
TRBV28	once	11	TRBJ1-1	ASSFRKNTEAF
TRBV30	NA	14	TRBJ2-7	AWSVRGPTGLEEQY
TRBV27	once	14	TRBJ2-1	ASSFRTSGGDYEQF
TRBV9	NA	11	TRBJ2-2	ASWAGGSGELF
TRBV29-1	NA	10	TRBJ2-7	SVNLGDYEQY
TRBV6-5	NA	13	TRBJ2-7	ASTIDHKMGYEQY
TRBV19	NA	12	TRBJ1-2	ASSILPGLNGYT
TRBV3-2	NA	7	TRBJ1-1	ASSPRGF
TRBV10-2	NA	11	TRBJ1-2	ASSENGGGGYT
TRBV13	NA	10	TRBJ2-7	ASSTDPYEQY
TRBV5-1	NA	11	TRBJ1-1	ASSPTGYTEAF
TRBV4-1	NA	14	TRBJ2-7	ASSQASGTGTYEQY
TRBV27	NA	12	TRBJ2-7	ASSLFGTRSEQY
TRBV27	NA	12	TRBJ2-3	ASSLMVGPDTQY
TRBV7-9	NA	12	TRBJ2-7	ASSSRVDPYEQY
TRBV6-1	NA	13	TRBJ1-4	ASSPRRGMGEKLF
TRBV15	once	12	TRBJ2-3	ATSRDSGADTQY
TRBV7-8	NA	12	TRBJ2-3	AGASSARTDTQY